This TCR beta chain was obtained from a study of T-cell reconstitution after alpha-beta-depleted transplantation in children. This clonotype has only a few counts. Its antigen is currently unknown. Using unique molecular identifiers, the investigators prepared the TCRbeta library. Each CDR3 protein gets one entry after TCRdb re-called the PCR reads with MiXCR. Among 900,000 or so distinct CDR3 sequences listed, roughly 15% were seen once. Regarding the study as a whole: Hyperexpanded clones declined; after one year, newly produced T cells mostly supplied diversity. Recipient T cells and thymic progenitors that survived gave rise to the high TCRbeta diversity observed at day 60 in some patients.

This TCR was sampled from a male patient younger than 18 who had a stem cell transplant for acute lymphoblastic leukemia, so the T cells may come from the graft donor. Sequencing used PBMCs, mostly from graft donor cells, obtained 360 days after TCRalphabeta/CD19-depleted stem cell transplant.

CDR3 sequence (DNA): TGCAGTGCTAGACGGATATACACCGGGGAGCTGTTTTTT. It codes for CSARRIYTGELFF. The rearrangement uses TRBV20-1 and TRBJ2-2; no clear D gene. With 2 bases removed from V and 3 bases from J, the gap between germline ends came to 7 bases. Germline loops: CDR1 DFQATT, CDR2 SNEGSKA (reference sequence). This CDR3 region has 13 residues.